This TCR beta chain was sequenced during a study of shared clonotypes between healthy human individuals. The CDR3 loop spans 14 amino acids. With 5 bases clipped from V and 5 bases from J, the junction kept 6 bases outside the gene matches. Germline V CDR1 and CDR2: SGHTA, FQGTGA. The data were produced by immunoSEQ multiplex PCR, yet TCRdb's version contains in-frame clones alone and is incomplete. This sample has 550,000 to 850,000 clones; around 72% occur once, and the top ten carry 1.7%. The sequenced sample was memory CD4+ T cells sorted from blood. Subset: CD45RA-negative fraction. This clonotype was obtained from a woman in her 30s in good health. The V and J genes are TRBV7-3 and TRBJ2-5; 9 bases are shared with TRBD1. The CDR3: CASSPGQGRETQYF. The DNA of the CDR3 is TGTGCCAGCAGCCCGGGACAGGGCCGGGAGACCCAGTACTTC. Filled out from reference TRBV7-3 and TRBJ2-5, the complete variable domain reads GAGVSQTPSNKVTEKGKYVELRCDPISGHTALYWYRQSLGQGPEFLIYFQGTGAADDSGLPNDRFFAVRPEGSVSTLKIQRTERGDSAVYLCASSPGQGRETQYFGPGTRLLVL.